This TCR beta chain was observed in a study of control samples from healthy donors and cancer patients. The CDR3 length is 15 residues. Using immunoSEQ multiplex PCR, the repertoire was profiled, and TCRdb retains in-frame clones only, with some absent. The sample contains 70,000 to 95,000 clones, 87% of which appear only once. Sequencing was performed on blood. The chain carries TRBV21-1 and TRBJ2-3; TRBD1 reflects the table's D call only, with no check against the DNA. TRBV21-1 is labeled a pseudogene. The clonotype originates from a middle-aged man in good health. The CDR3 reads CASSNDRVSTDTQYF. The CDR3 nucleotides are TGTGCCAGCAGCAATGACAGGGTCAGCACAGATACGCAGTATTTT.